This TCR beta chain was recorded in a study of PD-1 blockade in classical Hodgkin lymphoma. This table comes from immunoSEQ multiplex PCR, and its TCRdb copy is limited to in-frame clones, with some not included. This sample yields some 28,000 clones, of which roughly 83% are seen a single time; around 23% belongs to the top ten. All the patients suffered relapse after autologous stem cell transplantation, and brentuximab vedotin exposure differed. Trimming left V 7 bases short and J 8 bases short, with 21 bases between. This CDR3 has 15 amino acids. Germline V gene lookup returns CDR1 MNHEY and CDR2 SVGAGI.

Here the sequenced sample was peripheral blood mononuclear cells (PBMCs), taken before the second cycle of nivolumab. V gene TRBV6-5 combines with J gene TRBJ2-1, with a tentative D call TRBD2 (6 bases). The clonotype comes from a human donor with classical Hodgkin lymphoma. For the CDR3, the DNA is TGTGCCAGCAATTTCCTGGGGGGATTGAACGATGAGCAGTTCTTC. Amino acid sequence: CASNFLGGLNDEQFF.